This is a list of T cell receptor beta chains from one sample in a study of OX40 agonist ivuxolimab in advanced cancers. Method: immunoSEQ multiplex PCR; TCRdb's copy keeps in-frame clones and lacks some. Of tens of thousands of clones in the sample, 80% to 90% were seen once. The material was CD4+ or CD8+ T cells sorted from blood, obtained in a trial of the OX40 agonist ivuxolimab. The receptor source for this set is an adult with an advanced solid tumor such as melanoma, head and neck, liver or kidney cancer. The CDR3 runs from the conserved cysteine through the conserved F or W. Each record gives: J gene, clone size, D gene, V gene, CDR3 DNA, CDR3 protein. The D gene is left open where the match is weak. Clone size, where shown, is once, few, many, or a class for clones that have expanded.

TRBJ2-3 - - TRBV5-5 TGTGCCAGCAGCTTGGGGGGGCAGCCAGATACGCAGTATTTT CASSLGGQPDTQYF
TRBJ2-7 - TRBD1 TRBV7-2 TGTGCCAGCAGCCCCACAGGGGGAACCACCTACGAGCAGTACTTC CASSPTGGTTYEQYF
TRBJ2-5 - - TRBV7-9 TGTGCCAGCAGCTTAGTCGACTCGCCGGAGTACTTC CASSLVDSPEYF
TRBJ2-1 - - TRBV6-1 TGTGCCAGCAGTGGTGGGGGTCCGGGCGGGGAGCAGTTCTTC CASSGGGPGGEQFF
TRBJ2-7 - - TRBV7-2 TGTGCCAGCAGCCCTTCCTGCGAGCAGTACTTC CASSPSCEQYF
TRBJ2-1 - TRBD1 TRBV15 TGTGCCACCAGCAGAGAAGAGAGGGTGTGGGACAGGAACAATGAGCAGTTCTTC CATSREERVWDRNNEQFF
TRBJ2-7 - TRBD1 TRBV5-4 TGTGCCAGCAGCTACGGACAGGGAGGCCCCTACGAGCAGTACTTC CASSYGQGGPYEQYF
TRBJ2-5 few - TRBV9 TGTGCCAGCAGCCGCCCCGGGGCTAGCAGAGACGAAGAGACCCAGTACTTC CASSRPGASRDEETQYF
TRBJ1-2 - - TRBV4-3 TGCGCCAGCAGCCAAGGAGGGTCGGGCTATGGCTACACCTTC CASSQGGSGYGYTF
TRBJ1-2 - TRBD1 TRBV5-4 TGTGCCAGCAGCTCGTCCCGGGACAGGGCTGGCTACACCTTC CASSSSRDRAGYTF
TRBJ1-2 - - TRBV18 TGTGCCAGCTCACCAGGTCAAAGGGCAGGGAACTATGGCTACACCTTC CASSPGQRAGNYGYTF
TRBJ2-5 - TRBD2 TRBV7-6 TGTGCCAGCAGCTTAGGACTAGCGGGAGTGGGGCAGTACGGGACCCAGTACTTC CASSLGLAGVGQYGTQYF
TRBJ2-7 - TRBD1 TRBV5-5 TGTGCCAGCAGCCGGGACAGGGCTAGCGAGCAGTACTTC CASSRDRASEQYF
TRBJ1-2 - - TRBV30 TGTGCCTGGAGTGTACGTGGGGACTATGGCTACACCTTC CAWSVRGDYGYTF
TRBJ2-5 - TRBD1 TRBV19 TGTGCCAGTAGTCTGACAGGGGGGGAAGAGACCCAGTACTTC CASSLTGGEETQYF
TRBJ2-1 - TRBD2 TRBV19 TGTGCCAGTAGTCCGACTAGCGGGAGGAACAATGAGCAGTTCTTC CASSPTSGRNNEQFF
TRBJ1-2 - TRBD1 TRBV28 TGTGCCAGCAGCGCCGGGACAGGGGTTTTTGGCTACACCTTC CASSAGTGVFGYTF
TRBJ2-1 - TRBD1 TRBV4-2 TGTGCCAGCAGCCGACCCCCGACAGGGGCCTACAATGAGCAGTTCTTC CASSRPPTGAYNEQFF
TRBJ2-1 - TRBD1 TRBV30 TGTGCCTGGATTTCCGGACAGGGGGCGCGGAATGAGCAGTTCTTC CAWISGQGARNEQFF
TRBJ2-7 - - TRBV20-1 TGCAGTGCTAGAGATCTAGACGAGCAGTACTTC CSARDLDEQYF
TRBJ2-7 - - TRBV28 TGTGCCAGCAGGCCAGGGTCCTACGAGCAGTACTTC CASRPGSYEQYF
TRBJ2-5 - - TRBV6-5 TGTGCCAGCAGTTACTCGAGCAGGGGTCAACAAGAGACCCAGTACTTC CASSYSSRGQQETQYF
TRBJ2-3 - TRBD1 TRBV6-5 TGTGCCAGCCGAAGGGGGCGCACAGATACGCAGTATTTT CASRRGRTDTQYF
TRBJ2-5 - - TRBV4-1 TGCGCCAGCAGCCAAGAGGGGTACCAAGAGACCCAGTACTTC CASSQEGYQETQYF
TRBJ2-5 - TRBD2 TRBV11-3 TGTGCCAGCAGCACCGGGACTAGCGGGATGGAGACCCAGTACTTC CASSTGTSGMETQYF
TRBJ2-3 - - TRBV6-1 TGTGCCAGCAGGTACCAAATATCAGGGGCAGATACGCAGTATTTT CASRYQISGADTQYF
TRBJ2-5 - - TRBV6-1 TGTGCCAGCAGTGAAACGTGGGAGACCCAGTACTTC CASSETWETQYF